A selection of T cell receptor beta chains follows, all from one sample in a study of molecular identifiers for immune sequencing clone quantification. TCRdb called the PCR reads again in MiXCR, with one record for every CDR3 protein. The data hold about 100,000 distinct CDR3 sequences, with about 32% observed a single time. Sequencing was done on a sample of naive CD8+ T cells from blood, with Jurkat cell RNA spiked in. The receptor source for this set is a human donor in good health. Some libraries in this study had Jurkat cell RNA spiked in. The CDR3 runs from the conserved cysteine through the conserved F or W. D genes are given only for firm matches. The size field is filled for only some rows; it gives once, few, many or a size class.

J gene | clone size | D gene | V gene | CDR3 DNA | CDR3 protein
TRBJ1-1 | medium-sized | TRBD1 | TRBV7-9 | TGTGCCAGCAGCTTGGGACAGATGAACACTGAAGCTTTCTTT | CASSLGQMNTEAFF
TRBJ2-7 | . | . | TRBV11-1 | TGTGCCAGCAGCCCTTGGGCTAGCGAGAGCTCCTACGAGCAGTACTTC | CASSPWASESSYEQYF
TRBJ1-3 | once | . | TRBV19 | TGTGCCAGTAGTATGGCACAACGCCCTGGAAACACCATATATTTT | CASSMAQRPGNTIYF
TRBJ2-7 | . | . | TRBV5-3 | TGTGCCAGCAGCTTGTACATCGCCTACGAGCAGTACTTC | CASSLYIAYEQYF
TRBJ2-1 | few | . | TRBV11-2 | TGTGCCAGCAGCTCCCAGGTCAATGAGCAGTTCTTC | CASSSQVNEQFF
TRBJ1-1 | once | TRBD1 | TRBV7-8 | TGTGCCAGCAGCTTAGGTGGCAGGGGGTTTGATGCTTTCTTT | CASSLGGRGFDAFF
TRBJ2-5 | . | . | TRBV28 | TGTGCCAGCAGTCCGAGGTACCAAGAGACCCAGTACTTC | CASSPRYQETQYF
TRBJ2-7 | . | . | TRBV6-2/TRBV6-3 | TGTGCCAGCAGTTACTCGATACAGGGTCGGTACGAGCAGTACTTC | CASSYSIQGRYEQYF
TRBJ2-3 | . | . | TRBV4-3 | TGCGCCAGCAGCCAAGCCGACAGGTCCCTGGATACGCAGTATTTT | CASSQADRSLDTQYF
TRBJ2-4 | . | . | TRBV18 | TGTGCCAGCTCCCCACCGCCCATAGGTGACCGCAAAAACATTCAGTACTTC | CASSPPPIGDRKNIQYF
TRBJ1-2 | . | . | TRBV3-1 | TGTGCCAGCAGTATAACAGGGTCCCATGGCTACACCTTC | CASSITGSHGYTF
TRBJ1-5 | . | . | TRBV5-1 | TGCGCCGGCAGCTTGGCGGGGAAGGGTCAGCCCCAGCATTTT | CAGSLAGKGQPQHF
TRBJ2-1 | . | TRBD2 | TRBV20-1 | TGCGGTGCTGGGGGACTAGCGGGAAGCCGTCCCTACAATGAGCAGTTCTTC | CGAGGLAGSRPYNEQFF
TRBJ2-5 | . | TRBD2 | TRBV4-3 | TGCGCCAGCAGCCAAGTAGCGGGAGTCCAAGAGACCCAGTACTTC | CASSQVAGVQETQYF
TRBJ2-7 | . | . | TRBV12-3/TRBV12-4 | TGTGCCAGCAGAGGGTGGGGCGAGCAGTACTTC | CASRGWGEQYF
TRBJ2-3 | many | . | TRBV11-2 | TGTGCCAGCAGCTTCACGGGTCCCAGCACAGATACGCAGTATTTT | CASSFTGPSTDTQYF
TRBJ2-4 | . | TRBD2 | TRBV7-3 | TGTGCCAGCAGCCTCCCCGGACTAGCGGGAGAGGGAATAGCCAAAAACATTCAGTACTTC | CASSLPGLAGEGIAKNIQYF
TRBJ2-3 | many | . | TRBV4-3 | TGCGCCAGCAGCCAAGACGGCGGATACACAGATACGCAGTATTTT | CASSQDGGYTDTQYF
TRBJ2-1 | . | TRBD2 | TRBV7-2 | TGTGCCAGCAGCTTAATTAGCGGGACCGTTAAGCAGTTCTTC | CASSLISGTVKQFF
TRBJ2-6 | . | . | TRBV28 | TGTGCCAGCGGTTCCCCTCGCTCTGGGGCCAACGTCCTGACTTTC | CASGSPRSGANVLTF
TRBJ2-7 | . | TRBD2 | TRBV19 | TGTGCCAGTAGTTTACTAGCGGGAGGTTCCTACGAGCAGTACTTC | CASSLLAGGSYEQYF
TRBJ1-1 | . | . | TRBV12-5 | TGTGCCCACCGGGGCAGCTACACTGAAGCTTTCTTT | CAHRGSYTEAFF
TRBJ2-3 | . | TRBD2 | TRBV7-6 | TGTGCCAGCAGCAAGTTGGGACTAACAGCAGATACGCAGTATTTT | CASSKLGLTADTQYF
TRBJ2-6 | . | TRBD1 | TRBV7-9 | TGTGCCAGCAGCCGGACAGGGCCTGGGGCCAACGTCCTGACTTTC | CASSRTGPGANVLTF
TRBJ2-7 | . | . | TRBV7-6 | TGTGCCAGCAGCTTAAACGGTCATGGCGAGCAGTACTTC | CASSLNGHGEQYF
TRBJ2-2 | many | . | TRBV7-8 | TGTGCCAGCAGCTTACAGTCCCCCCCAATCACCGGGGAGCTGTTTTTT | CASSLQSPPITGELFF
TRBJ2-7 | many | . | TRBV5-1 | TGCGCCAGCAGCTTGTCGCCACCGGGGAGAAGGTACGAGCAGTACTTC | CASSLSPPGRRYEQYF
TRBJ2-2 | few | . | TRBV10-1 | TGCGCCAGCCGGGGACCATCTGGTACCGGGGAGCTGTTTTTT | CASRGPSGTGELFF
TRBJ2-3 | . | . | TRBV5-3 | TGTGCCAGCAGTATGAACACAGATACGCAGTATTTT | CASSMNTDTQYF
TRBJ2-2 | many | . | TRBV7-2 | TGTGCCAGCAGCAAGAGCGGGTACAACACCGGGGAGCTGTTTTTT | CASSKSGYNTGELFF
TRBJ1-5 | few | . | TRBV12-3/TRBV12-4 | TGTGCCAGCAGTTTTATGGGCTTCCATCAGCCCCAGCATTTT | CASSFMGFHQPQHF
TRBJ2-5 | many | TRBD2 | TRBV29-1 | TGCAGCGTTGAAGGCGTTAGCGGGAGGTCATTAGAGACCCAGTACTTC | CSVEGVSGRSLETQYF
TRBJ1-1 | many | . | TRBV28 | TGTGCCAGCAGTTGGAAGCAGGGAGAACCTCACACTGAAGCTTTCTTT | CASSWKQGEPHTEAFF
TRBJ2-6 | few | . | TRBV19 | TGTGCCAGTAGTATAGGTTCTGGGGCCAACGTCCTGACTTTC | CASSIGSGANVLTF
TRBJ2-1 | . | . | TRBV7-3 | TGTGCCAGCAGCTTATACGGGACGTCGAGGAACAATGAGCGGTTCTTC | CASSLYGTSRNNERFF
TRBJ1-2 | . | TRBD1 | TRBV6-2/TRBV6-3 | TGTGCCAGCAGTTACGGGACAGACTATGGCTACACCTTC | CASSYGTDYGYTF
TRBJ2-3 | . | . | TRBV5-6 | TGTGCCAGCAGCTTCGGACTGGATAATGTTGTAGATACGCAGTATTTT | CASSFGLDNVVDTQYF
TRBJ2-1 | . | . | TRBV24-1 | TGTGCCACCAGTGACCCACCCATGCACAATGAGCAGTTCTTC | CATSDPPMHNEQFF
TRBJ2-3 | . | TRBD2 | TRBV5-6 | TGTGCCAGCAGCTTGGTGCGCGGGAGGGCCGATGATACGCAGTATTTT | CASSLVRGRADDTQYF
TRBJ2-5 | few | . | TRBV6-2/TRBV6-3 | TGTGCCAGCAGCCATGTGAACCGGGCCATTCAAGAGACCCAGTACTTC | CASSHVNRAIQETQYF
TRBJ2-3 | many | . | TRBV19 | TGTGCCAGTAGTAACACTTATACGCAGTATTTT | CASSNTYTQYF
TRBJ2-7 | few | . | TRBV12-3/TRBV12-4 | TGTGCCAGCTCACCAGGGGGAGCGGGAGTGGCCGAGCAGTACTTC | CASSPGGAGVAEQYF
TRBJ2-5 | . | . | TRBV19 | TGTGCCAGTAGTGGGACTTCCCCCGTCCAAGAGACCCAGTACTTC | CASSGTSPVQETQYF
TRBJ2-5 | few | . | TRBV4-2 | TGTGCCAGCAGCCAAGATCTTTGGAGGGTCGGAGAGACCCAGTACTTC | CASSQDLWRVGETQYF
TRBJ2-3 | . | . | TRBV28 | TGTGGCAGCCGGGCGGCTTTATCTTACACAGATACGCAGTATTTT | CGSRAALSYTDTQYF
TRBJ2-7 | . | . | TRBV10-3 | TGTGCCATCAGTGACAGTACCAGCTCCTACGAGCAGTACTTC | CAISDSTSSYEQYF
TRBJ2-5 | few | . | TRBV4-3 | TGCGCCAGCCGCCCGAGCCCTTGGGTGGGAGAGACCCAGTACTTC | CASRPSPWVGETQYF
TRBJ2-7 | . | . | TRBV20-1 | TGCAGTGCTAGTTCTCAGGCGGCAACTTCGGACGAGCTGTACTTC | CSASSQAATSDELYF
TRBJ2-5 | . | TRBD1 | TRBV20-1 | TGCAGTGCTATTGGGACAGAGCAAGAGACCCAGTACTTC | CSAIGTEQETQYF
TRBJ2-2 | . | TRBD2 | TRBV7-9 | TGTGCCAGCAGCTACCTAGCGGGAGGGACACTCGACACCGGGGAGCTGTTTTTT | CASSYLAGGTLDTGELFF
TRBJ2-7 | . | . | TRBV20-1 | TGCAGAGCTAGAGATCGAGGGGAGCAGTACTTC | CRARDRGEQYF
TRBJ2-5 | . | . | TRBV24-1 | TGTGCCACCAGTGCTGGACGGGTTCAAGGAGAGACCCAGTACTTC | CATSAGRVQGETQYF
TRBJ2-3 | . | . | TRBV2 | TGTGCCAGCAGCCATAACAGGACCCCCCCCACAGATACGCAGTATTTT | CASSHNRTPPTDTQYF
TRBJ2-3 | . | TRBD1 | TRBV13 | TGTGCCAGCAGCCCGAGGGACAGGGAGGATACGCAGTATTTT | CASSPRDREDTQYF
TRBJ2-5 | many | . | TRBV5-5 | TGTGCCAGCAGCCCCCCGGCTGTCCAAGAGACCCAGTACTTC | CASSPPAVQETQYF